Following are 22 T cell receptor beta chains from one sample sequenced in a study of T cell changes during pregnancy in multiple sclerosis. Clones were read by immunoSEQ multiplex PCR, and TCRdb kept only the in-frame ones, dropping some. Altogether tens of thousands of clones are present, more than 85% being singletons, with the ten largest covering 0.4% to 0.55%. The material sequenced was CD4+ T cells from peripheral blood mononuclear cells, taken after pregnancy. The receptors come from a female donor with multiple sclerosis, enrolled in a pregnancy study.

The chain employs TRBV12-5 and TRBJ2-1; 9 bases are a match to TRBD1. Germline assignment: CDR1 LGHNT and CDR2 FRNRAP. The junction had 7 bases not matched to a gene; V was cut back by 5 bases and J by 5 bases. The CDR3 loop spans 15 amino acids. CDR3 amino acids: CASGTGTGIHNEQFF. In DNA form, the CDR3 reads TGTGCTAGTGGTACCGGGACAGGGATCCACAATGAGCAGTTCTTC.

J is TRBJ1-1 and V is TRBV9, with a tentative D call TRBD1 (6 bases). The CDR3 extends over 16 amino acids. Germline assignment: CDR1 SGDLS and CDR2 YYNGEE. V gave up 3 bases and J gave up 0 bases, with 15 bases separating them. CDR3 DNA: TGTGCCAGCAGCGGCCGGAACAGGGAAGTGAACACTGAAGCTTTCTTT. It is translated as CASSGRNREVNTEAFF.

The V and J genes are TRBV28 and TRBJ1-3; tentatively, D is TRBD1 (5 bases). Looked up from germline, CDR1 is MDHEN and CDR2 is SYDVKM. CDR3 size: 12 residues. Trimming stripped 8 bases from V and 1 base from J, with 6 bases between. As DNA, the CDR3 is TGTGCCAGCCGACAGTCTGGAAACACCATATATTTT. This sequence encodes CASRQSGNTIYF.

This chain uses TRBV6-6 with TRBJ2-2; D may be TRBD2 (6 bases). Germline-derived CDR1 and CDR2 are MNHNY and SVGAGI (reference sequence). The V end was cut by 8 bases, the J end by 2 bases, with 12 bases between. The length of the CDR3 is 14 residues. CDR3 loop: CASGGLSNTGELFF. For the CDR3, the DNA is TGTGCCAGCGGGGGACTTTCTAACACCGGGGAGCTGTTTTTT.

The genes are TRBV7-9 and TRBJ2-1, with D possibly matching TRBD1 (7 bases). The CDR3 runs 15 residues. CDR1 SEHNR and CDR2 FQNEAQ come from the germline V gene (reference sequence). V lost 2 bases to trimming and J lost 4 bases, with 12 bases between them. CDR3 region: CASSLIQGGYNEQFF. The CDR3 nucleotides read TGTGCCAGCAGCTTAATCCAGGGGGGATACAATGAGCAGTTCTTC.

The rearrangement uses TRBV9 and TRBJ2-5, with TRBD2 matching over 14 bases. The V and J ends lost 4 bases and 4 bases, in that order; junction bases with no gene match: 9. The CDR3 contains 17 residues. The germline V gene encodes CDR1 SGDLS and CDR2 YYNGEE. CDR3 in DNA: TGTGCCAGCAGCCCCGGACTAGCGGGGGGTGGTGGAGAGACCCAGTACTTC. Amino acids: CASSPGLAGGGGETQYF.

This clone was counted a single time. Different DNA sequences within this sample yield the same CDR3. The rearrangement links TRBV6-5 to TRBJ2-7; a weak D match, TRBD2 (6 bases). V was cut by 0 bases and J by 0 bases, with 12 bases left in between. The CDR3 totals 16 residues. Germline-derived CDR1 and CDR2 are MNHEY and SVGAGI. This CDR3 reads CASSYSSGGSSYEQYF. The CDR3 DNA reads as TGTGCCAGCAGTTACTCGAGCGGAGGGAGCTCCTACGAGCAGTACTTC.

The chain recombines TRBV5-5 with TRBJ1-5; TRBD1 matches at 7 bases. V trimming: 5 bases; J trimming: 3 bases; junction bases outside the gene matches: 8. Germline CDR1 and CDR2: SGHKS and YYEKEE (reference sequence). This CDR3 contains 15 residues. The CDR3 loop reads CASSYLGTVNQPQHF. CDR3 nucleotides: TGTGCCAGCAGTTATTTGGGGACAGTCAATCAGCCCCAGCATTTT.

This chain joins TRBV18 and TRBJ1-1, with unresolved D. Germline CDR1 is KGHSH and CDR2 is LQKENI. Trimming took off 0 bases at V and 1 base at J, with 9 bases between the two ends. This CDR3 is built from 15 residues. The CDR3 sequence: CASSPPISRNTEAFF. The CDR3 DNA follows: TGTGCCAGCTCACCACCGATATCCAGGAACACTGAAGCTTTCTTT.

The chain links TRBV29-1 to TRBJ2-5, with 8 bases matching TRBD2. The V gene end was trimmed by 4 bases and the J gene end by 4 bases; junction bases not matched to a gene: 14. There are 16 residues in the CDR3. The V gene's germline CDR1 is SQVTM and CDR2 ANQGSEA. CDR3: CSVAVGRSSGRETQYF. CDR3 DNA sequence: TGCAGCGTTGCGGTGGGTAGATCTAGCGGGCGAGAGACCCAGTACTTC. Based on the CDR3 plus reference TRBV29-1 and TRBJ2-5, the full variable domain is SAVISQKPSRDICQRGTSLTIQCQVDSQVTMMFWYRQQPGQSLTLIATANQGSEATYESGFVIDKFPISRPNLTFSTLTVSNMSPEDSSIYLCSVAVGRSSGRETQYFGPGTRLLVL.

This clone was seen only a few times. The chain carries TRBV6-1 and TRBJ2-6; D is perhaps TRBD2 (5 bases). The CDR3 spans 15 residues. Looked up from germline, CDR1 is MNHNS and CDR2 is SASEGT. Trimming removed 5 bases at V and 1 base at J, with 9 bases between. Here the CDR3 reads CASSKRGSGANVLTF. In DNA, the CDR3 is TGTGCCAGCAGTAAACGGGGTTCTGGGGCCAACGTCCTGACTTTC.

The chain has TRBV10-2 and TRBJ1-1; weak D call: TRBD1 (5 bases). The CDR3 contains 13 residues. Trimming took off 3 bases at V and 0 bases at J, with 5 bases between the two ends. Per germline, CDR1 WSHSY and CDR2 SAAADI. CDR3 sequence reads: CASSEGVNTEAFF. CDR3 DNA sequence: TGCGCCAGCAGTGAAGGGGTGAACACTGAAGCTTTCTTT.

This clone was found a few times. The genes are TRBV5-1 and TRBJ1-2, with D unresolved. Per the germline V gene, CDR1 is SGHRS and CDR2 is YFSETQ. This CDR3 is built from 13 residues. V dropped 0 bases and J dropped 8 bases, with 11 bases sitting between them. The DNA for the CDR3 is TGCGCCAGCAGCTTGGCCTCTATCGAGGGCTACACCTTC. This codes for CASSLASIEGYTF.

The J gene is TRBJ1-2, the V gene TRBV7-2, with 7 bases aligning to TRBD1. V trimming: 8 bases; J trimming: 6 bases; junction bases outside the gene matches: 6. Germline V lookup: CDR1 SGHTA, CDR2 FQGNSA. The CDR3 consists of 12 residues. CDR3 amino acids: CASLRDSHGYTF. The CDR3 nucleotides are TGTGCCAGCCTAAGGGACAGCCATGGCTACACCTTC.

V gene TRBV5-5 combines with J gene TRBJ2-7, with D tentatively TRBD1 (6 bases). This CDR3 has 14 amino acids. V lost 1 base to trimming and J lost 3 bases, with 11 bases between them. The V gene's germline CDR1 is SGHKS and CDR2 YYEKEE (reference sequence). CDR3 in DNA: TGTGCCAGCAGCTTGATGTCAGGGGACTACGAGCAGTACTTC. This sequence encodes CASSLMSGDYEQYF.

The V and J genes are TRBV7-9 and TRBJ2-3; D gene unclear. This CDR3 is built from 13 residues. V gave up 2 bases and J gave up 2 bases, with 5 bases separating them. Germline lookup yields CDR1 SEHNR and CDR2 FQNEAQ (reference sequence). The CDR3 nucleotides read TGTGCCAGCAGCTTATACATCACAGATACGCAGTATTTT. The encoded protein is CASSLYITDTQYF.

J is TRBJ1-4 and V is TRBV29-1; unclear D gene. Germline V gives CDR1 SQVTM, CDR2 ANQGSEA. With 3 bases removed from V and 11 bases from J, the gap between germline ends came to 13 bases. This CDR3 has 12 amino acids. The CDR3 nucleotides are TGCAGCGTTGACAGAGACTCCGGGAAACTGTTTTTT. Translation: CSVDRDSGKLFF.

The chain links TRBV6-5 to TRBJ1-2, with D possibly being TRBD1 (6 bases). The V end was cut by 5 bases, the J end by 3 bases, with 7 bases between. This CDR3 is 12 amino acids long. Per the germline V gene, CDR1 is MNHEY and CDR2 is SVGAGI. This CDR3 reads CASSRTDYGYTF. CDR3 in DNA: TGTGCCAGCAGTCGGACAGACTATGGCTACACCTTC.

CDR3 amino acids: CAWSSSVNYGYTF. Here the CDR3 DNA reads TGTGCCTGGAGTAGTTCGGTTAACTATGGCTACACCTTC. This chain connects TRBV30 to TRBJ1-2; D call uncertain. Germline V gives CDR1 GTSNPN, CDR2 SVGIG (reference sequence). CDR3 length: 13 residues. V was shortened by 2 bases and J by 1 base, with 8 bases between the two germline ends.

Here the CDR3 reads CASSLRLDSRTDTQYF. CDR3 DNA: TGTGCCAGCAGCCTGAGACTCGATTCGCGCACAGATACGCAGTATTTT. The chain uses TRBV7-2 and TRBJ2-3, with D hard to call. Germline-derived CDR1 and CDR2 are SGHTA and FQGNSA. Trimming pared 5 bases from V and 1 base from J, leaving 16 bases between. The CDR3 spans 16 residues.

V usage is TRBV7-9 and J usage is TRBJ2-3; 7 nucleotides line up with TRBD2. This CDR3 comprises 13 residues. The germline V gene has CDR1 SEHNR and CDR2 FQNEAQ (reference sequence). The V gene end was trimmed by 7 bases and the J gene end by 9 bases; junction bases not matched to a gene: 10. In DNA form, the CDR3 reads TGTGCCAGCACCCCTGGAGGCGGGAGAACGCAGTATTTT. Protein product: CASTPGGGRTQYF.

The gene calls are TRBV19 and TRBJ2-3, with TRBD2 as a possible D gene (5 bases). Trimming took 6 bases from V and 11 from J, leaving 18 bases between them. Germline CDR1 reads LNHDA; CDR2 reads SQIVND (reference sequence). The CDR3 length is 13 residues. The CDR3 here is CASRPSPGLGQYF. CDR3 coding DNA: TGTGCCAGTAGACCTAGCCCGGGTCTCGGGCAGTATTTT.